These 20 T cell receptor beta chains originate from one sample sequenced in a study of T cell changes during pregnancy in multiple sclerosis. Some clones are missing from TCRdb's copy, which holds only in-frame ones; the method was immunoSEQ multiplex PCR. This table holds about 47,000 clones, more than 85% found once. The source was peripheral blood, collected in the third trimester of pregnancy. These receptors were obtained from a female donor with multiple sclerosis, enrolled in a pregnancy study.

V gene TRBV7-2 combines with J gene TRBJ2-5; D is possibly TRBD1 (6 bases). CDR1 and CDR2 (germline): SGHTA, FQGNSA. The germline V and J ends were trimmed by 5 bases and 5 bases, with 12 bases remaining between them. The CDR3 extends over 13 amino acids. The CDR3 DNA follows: TGTGCCAGCAGCCCGACAGGCGTGGAGACCCAGTACTTC. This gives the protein CASSPTGVETQYF.

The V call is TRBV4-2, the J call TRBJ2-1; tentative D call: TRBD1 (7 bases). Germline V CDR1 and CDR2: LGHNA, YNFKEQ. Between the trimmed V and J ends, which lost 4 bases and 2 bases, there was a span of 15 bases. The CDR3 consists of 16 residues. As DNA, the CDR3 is TGTGCCAGCAGCCCAGGGGGGCAGGGGGCCTACAATGAGCAGTTCTTC. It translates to CASSPGGQGAYNEQFF.

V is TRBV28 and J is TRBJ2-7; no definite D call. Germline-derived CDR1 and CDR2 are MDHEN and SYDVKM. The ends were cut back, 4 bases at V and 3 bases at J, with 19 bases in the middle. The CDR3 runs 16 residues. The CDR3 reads CASSSPGENTIYEQYF. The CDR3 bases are TGTGCCAGCAGTTCCCCGGGTGAAAATACCATCTACGAGCAGTACTTC.

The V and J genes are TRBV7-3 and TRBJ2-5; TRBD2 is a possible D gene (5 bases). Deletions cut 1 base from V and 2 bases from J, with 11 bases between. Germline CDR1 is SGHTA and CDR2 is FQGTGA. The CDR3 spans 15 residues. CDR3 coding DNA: TGTGCCAGCAGCTTAAGCTCTAGCCGGCAAGAGACCCAGTACTTC. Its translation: CASSLSSSRQETQYF.

The CDR3 reads CASSPRTGENTEAFF. CDR3 bases: TGTGCCAGCTCCCCTAGGACAGGGGAGAACACTGAAGCTTTCTTT. The chain joins TRBV18 to TRBJ1-1; 9 bases are a match to TRBD1. This CDR3 spans 15 amino acids. The germline V gene encodes CDR1 KGHSH and CDR2 LQKENI. V lost 6 bases and J lost 1; bases outside the gene matches: 6.

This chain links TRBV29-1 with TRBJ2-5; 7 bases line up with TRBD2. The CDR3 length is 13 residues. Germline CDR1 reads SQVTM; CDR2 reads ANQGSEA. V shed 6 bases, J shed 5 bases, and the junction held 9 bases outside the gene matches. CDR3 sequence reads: CSVPGGVVETQYF. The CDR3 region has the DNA TGCAGCGTCCCTGGGGGGGTTGTCGAGACCCAGTACTTC.

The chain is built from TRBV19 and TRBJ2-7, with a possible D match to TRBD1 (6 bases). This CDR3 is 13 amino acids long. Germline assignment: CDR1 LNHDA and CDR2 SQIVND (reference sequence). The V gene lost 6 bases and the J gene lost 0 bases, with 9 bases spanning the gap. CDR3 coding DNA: TGTGCCAGTAGCTGGGACATCTCCTACGAGCAGTACTTC. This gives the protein CASSWDISYEQYF.

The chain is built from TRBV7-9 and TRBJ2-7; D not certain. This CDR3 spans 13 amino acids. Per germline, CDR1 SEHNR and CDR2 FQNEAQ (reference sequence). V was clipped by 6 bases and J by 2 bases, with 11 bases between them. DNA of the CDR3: TGTGCCAGCAGTCCCGGGTTACCCTACGAGCAGTACTTC. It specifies CASSPGLPYEQYF.

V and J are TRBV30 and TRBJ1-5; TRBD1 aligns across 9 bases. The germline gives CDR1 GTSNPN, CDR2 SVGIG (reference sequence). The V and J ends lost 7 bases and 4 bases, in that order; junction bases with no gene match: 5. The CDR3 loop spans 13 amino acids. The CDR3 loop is CAYRDRANQPQHF. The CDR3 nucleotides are TGTGCCTACCGGGACAGGGCTAATCAGCCCCAGCATTTT. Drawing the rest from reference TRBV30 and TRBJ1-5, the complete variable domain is SQTIHQWPATLVQPVGSPLSLECTVEGTSNPNLYWYRQAAGRGLQLLFYSVGIGQISSEVPQNLSASRPQDRQFILSSKKLLLSDSGFYLCAYRDRANQPQHFGDGTRLSIL.

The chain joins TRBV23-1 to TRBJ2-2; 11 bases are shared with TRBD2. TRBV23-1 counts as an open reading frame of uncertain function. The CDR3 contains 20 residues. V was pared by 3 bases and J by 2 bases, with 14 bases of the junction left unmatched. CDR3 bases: TGCGCCAGCAGTCACCCTACGGGGGGGACTAGCGGAGATAACACCGGGGAGCTGTTTTTT. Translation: CASSHPTGGTSGDNTGELFF.

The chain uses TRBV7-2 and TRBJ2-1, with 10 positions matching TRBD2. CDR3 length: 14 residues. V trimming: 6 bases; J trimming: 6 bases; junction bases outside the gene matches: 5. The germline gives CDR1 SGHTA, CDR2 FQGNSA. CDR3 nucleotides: TGTGCCAGCAGAATGCTAGCGGGAGTCAATGAGCAGTTCTTC. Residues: CASRMLAGVNEQFF.

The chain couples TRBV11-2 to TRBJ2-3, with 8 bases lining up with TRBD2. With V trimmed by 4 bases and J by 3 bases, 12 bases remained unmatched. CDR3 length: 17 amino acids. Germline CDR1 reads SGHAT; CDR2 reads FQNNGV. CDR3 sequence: CASSSELGTRGTDTQYF. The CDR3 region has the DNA TGTGCCAGCAGCTCCGAACTCGGGACTAGGGGGACAGATACGCAGTATTTT. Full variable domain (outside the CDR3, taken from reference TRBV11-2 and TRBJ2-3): EAGVAQSPRYKIIEKRQSVAFWCNPISGHATLYWYQQILGQGPKLLIQFQNNGVVDDSQLPKDRFSAERLKGVDSTLKIQPAKLEDSAVYLCASSSELGTRGTDTQYFGPGTRLTVL.

The CDR3 protein is CASSQESDRAPYEQYF. CDR3 coding DNA: TGCGCCAGCAGCCAAGAATCGGACAGGGCCCCCTACGAGCAGTACTTC. This chain uses TRBV4-1 with TRBJ2-7, with 8 positions matching TRBD1. Germline values: CDR1 MGHRA, CDR2 YSYEKL. The ends lost 0 bases at V and 2 bases at J; junction bases unmatched: 6. The CDR3 length is 16 residues.

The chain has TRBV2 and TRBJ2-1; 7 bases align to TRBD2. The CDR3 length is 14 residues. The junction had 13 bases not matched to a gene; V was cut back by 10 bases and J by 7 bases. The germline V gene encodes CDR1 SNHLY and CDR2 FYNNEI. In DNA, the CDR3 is TGTGCCACCCAACGGGGCGGGAGTATAAATGAGCAGTTCTTC. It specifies CATQRGGSINEQFF. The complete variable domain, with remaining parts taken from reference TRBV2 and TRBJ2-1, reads EPEVTQTPSHQVTQMGQEVILRCVPISNHLYFYWYRQILGQKVEFLVSFYNNEISEKSEIFDDQFSVERPDGSNFTLKIRSTKLEDSAMYFCATQRGGSINEQFFGPGTRLTVL.

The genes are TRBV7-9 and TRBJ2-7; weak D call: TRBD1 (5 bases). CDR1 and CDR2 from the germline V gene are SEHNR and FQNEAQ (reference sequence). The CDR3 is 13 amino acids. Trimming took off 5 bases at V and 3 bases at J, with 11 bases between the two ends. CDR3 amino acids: CASSNRNFYEQYF. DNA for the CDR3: TGTGCCAGCAGCAACAGGAACTTCTACGAGCAGTACTTC.

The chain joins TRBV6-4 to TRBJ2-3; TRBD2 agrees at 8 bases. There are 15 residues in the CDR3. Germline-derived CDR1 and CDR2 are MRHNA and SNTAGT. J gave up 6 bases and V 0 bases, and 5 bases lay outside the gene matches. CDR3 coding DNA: TGTGCCAGCAGTGACTCCACGGGAGGGCCGGATACGCAGTATTTT. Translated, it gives CASSDSTGGPDTQYF.

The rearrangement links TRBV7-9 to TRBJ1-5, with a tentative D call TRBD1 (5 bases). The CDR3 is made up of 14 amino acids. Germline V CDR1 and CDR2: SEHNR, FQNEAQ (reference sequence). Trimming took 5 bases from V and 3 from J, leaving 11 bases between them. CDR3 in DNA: TGTGCCAGCAGCCCCACAGGACACAATCAGCCCCAGCATTTT. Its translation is CASSPTGHNQPQHF.

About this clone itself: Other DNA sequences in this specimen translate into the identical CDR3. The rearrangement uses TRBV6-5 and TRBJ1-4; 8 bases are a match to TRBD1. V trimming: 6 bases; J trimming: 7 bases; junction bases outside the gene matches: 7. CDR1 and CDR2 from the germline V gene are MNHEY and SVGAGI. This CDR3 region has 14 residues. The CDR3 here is CASSYTGGREKLFF. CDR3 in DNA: TGTGCCAGCAGCTACACAGGGGGACGTGAAAAACTGTTTTTT.

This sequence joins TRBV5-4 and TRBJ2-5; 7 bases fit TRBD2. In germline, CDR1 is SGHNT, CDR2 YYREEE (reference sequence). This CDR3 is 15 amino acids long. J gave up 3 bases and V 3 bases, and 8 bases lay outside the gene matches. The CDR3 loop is CASSSLGLDEETQYF. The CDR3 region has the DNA TGTGCCAGCAGCTCCCTCGGACTAGACGAAGAGACCCAGTACTTC. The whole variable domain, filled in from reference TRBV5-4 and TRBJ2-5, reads ETGVTQSPTHLIKTRGQQVTLRCSSQSGHNTVSWYQQALGQGPQFIFQYYREEENGRGNFPPRFSGLQFPNYSSELNVNALELDDSALYLCASSSLGLDEETQYFGPGTRLLVL.

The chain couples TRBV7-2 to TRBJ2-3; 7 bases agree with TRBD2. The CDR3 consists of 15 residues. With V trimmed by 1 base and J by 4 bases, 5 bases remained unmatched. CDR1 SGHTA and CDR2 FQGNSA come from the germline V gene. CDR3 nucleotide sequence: TGTGCCAGCAGCTTAGAACCCCTAGCGGCAGATACGCAGTATTTT. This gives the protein CASSLEPLAADTQYF.